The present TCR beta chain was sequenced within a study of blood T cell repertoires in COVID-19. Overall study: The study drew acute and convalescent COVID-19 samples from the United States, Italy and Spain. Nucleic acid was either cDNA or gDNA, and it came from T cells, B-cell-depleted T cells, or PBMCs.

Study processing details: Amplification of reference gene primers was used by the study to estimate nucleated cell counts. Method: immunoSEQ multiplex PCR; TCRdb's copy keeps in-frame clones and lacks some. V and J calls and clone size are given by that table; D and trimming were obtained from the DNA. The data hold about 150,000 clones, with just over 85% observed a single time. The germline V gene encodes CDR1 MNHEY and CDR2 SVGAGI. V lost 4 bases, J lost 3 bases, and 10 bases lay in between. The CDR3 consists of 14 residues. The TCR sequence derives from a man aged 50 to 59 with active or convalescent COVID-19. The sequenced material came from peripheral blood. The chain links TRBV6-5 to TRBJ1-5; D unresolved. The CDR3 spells CASSSGIDNQPQHF. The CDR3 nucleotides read TGTGCCAGCAGTTCGGGGATCGACAATCAGCCCCAGCATTTT.